The rows below give T cell receptor beta chains drawn from one sample of a study of T-cell reconstitution after alpha-beta-depleted transplantation in children. TCRdb re-called the PCR reads with MiXCR, one entry per CDR3 protein. The sample consists of around 580,000 distinct CDR3 sequences, roughly 23% of them appearing once. This specimen consisted of PBMCs, mostly from graft donor cells, obtained 360 days after TCRalphabeta/CD19-depleted stem cell transplant. The origin of the receptors is a boy under three years old who had a stem cell transplant for acute myeloid leukemia, so the T cells may come from the graft donor. CDR3s leave out the opening cysteine and the closing phenylalanine or tryptophan.

j_gene	v_gene	CDR3aa
TRBJ2-5	TRBV20-1	SASGLLEETQY
TRBJ2-3	TRBV4-3	ASSQDAAGGGGDTQY
TRBJ1-6	TRBV20-1	SARTPDSPLH
TRBJ1-1	TRBV5-1	ASSLWQKPTDTEAF
TRBJ2-5	TRBV6-2/TRBV6-3	ASSYWSGGETQY
TRBJ2-1	TRBV6-5	ASNTNRGISNEQF
TRBJ2-2	TRBV7-2	ASSLAGLGFTGELF
TRBJ2-3	TRBV6-5	ASSYGRGSNTQY
TRBJ2-6	TRBV20-1	SARGQGWSSGANVLT
TRBJ2-1	TRBV15	ATSRGVATYNEQF
TRBJ2-5	TRBV5-4	ASSRTGTETQY
TRBJ2-1	TRBV7-2	ASSFGGTSSYNEQF
TRBJ1-5	TRBV20-1	SARGPRGRDNQPQH
TRBJ2-3	TRBV10-3	AISEYTSGDPTDTQY
TRBJ1-2	TRBV29-1	SVKGLGGYT
TRBJ2-7	TRBV20-1	SAPHLAGTYSYEQY
TRBJ2-5	TRBV4-1	ATSLDRSQETQY
TRBJ1-2	TRBV7-3	ASSLRPEGDSYT
TRBJ1-5	TRBV12-3/TRBV12-4	ASTGQLYSNQPQH
TRBJ2-1	TRBV28	ASSLTGNYNEQF
TRBJ1-2	TRBV7-2	ASTQEGFYGYT
TRBJ2-1	TRBV7-3	ASSSPGTSGGNEQF
TRBJ2-5	TRBV29-1	SARPGASPLGDQY
TRBJ1-2	TRBV3-1	ASSQAGTWRGYT
TRBJ2-7	TRBV4-3	ASSQGATSGDPYEQY
TRBJ1-2	TRBV20-1	SARDRGPGTGSYGYT
TRBJ1-1	TRBV5-6	ASSFPTGGPPEAF
TRBJ2-2	TRBV6-1	ASSNSQGIGELF
TRBJ1-4	TRBV6-1	ASRTQGIREKLF
TRBJ2-2	TRBV6-4	ASSNRGPSNTGELF
TRBJ2-1	TRBV7-8	ASSPRQPSSYNEQF
TRBJ2-7	TRBV7-8	ASSRTGKSYEQY
TRBJ2-5	TRBV29-1	SVVGPTGGGETQY
TRBJ2-4	TRBV7-2	ASSLVMDGGETIQY
TRBJ1-2	TRBV6-5	ASSYRTGNGYT
TRBJ2-1	TRBV12-3/TRBV12-4	ASSLWLEMWTGKGNEQF
TRBJ1-2	TRBV5-4	ASSSIRNYGYT
TRBJ2-7	TRBV20-1	SARAGTYEQY
TRBJ1-1	TRBV29-1	SVTGTVNTEAF
TRBJ2-3	TRBV20-1	SAIDAGTGEPDTQY
TRBJ2-5	TRBV20-1	SATGTSMETQY
TRBJ2-7	TRBV4-3	ASSQDRAGYTYEQY
TRBJ1-2	TRBV20-1	SATGTGDNYGYT
TRBJ1-6	TRBV10-2	ASSESKGYNSPLH
TRBJ2-2	TRBV7-2	ASSLRGTGGTGELF
TRBJ2-1	TRBV7-9	ASSIGLASNEQF
TRBJ2-2	TRBV24-1	ATSDFGTTNTGELF
TRBJ2-1	TRBV11-3	ASSLDQWGLFYNEQF
TRBJ2-5	TRBV20-1	SATPGLRETQY
TRBJ1-1	TRBV25-1	ASSAGGVLTEAF
TRBJ2-1	TRBV5-5	ASSLSGGAPYNEQF
TRBJ1-4	TRBV20-1	SARRAGNEKLF
TRBJ1-1	TRBV29-1	SVEGSLSEAF